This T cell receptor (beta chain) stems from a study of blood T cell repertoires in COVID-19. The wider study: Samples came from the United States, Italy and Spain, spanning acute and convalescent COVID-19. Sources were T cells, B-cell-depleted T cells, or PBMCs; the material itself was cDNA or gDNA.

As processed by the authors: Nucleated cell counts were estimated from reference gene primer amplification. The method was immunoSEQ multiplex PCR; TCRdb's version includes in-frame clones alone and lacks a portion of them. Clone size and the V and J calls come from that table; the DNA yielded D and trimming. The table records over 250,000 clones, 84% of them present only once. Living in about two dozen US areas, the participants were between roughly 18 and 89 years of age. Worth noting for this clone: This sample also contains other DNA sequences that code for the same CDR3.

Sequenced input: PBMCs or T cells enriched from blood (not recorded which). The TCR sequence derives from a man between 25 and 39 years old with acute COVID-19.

The CDR3 bases are TGTGCCACCAGTGATCCATTCTATGGCTACACCTTC. Translated, it gives CATSDPFYGYTF. The rearrangement joins TRBV24-1 to TRBJ1-2; the D is unclear. CDR1 is KGHDR, CDR2 SFDVKD, per germline. This CDR3 has 12 residues. Trimming took 3 bases from V and 4 from J, leaving 5 bases between them.